Sequencing of this T cell receptor (beta chain) was carried out in a study of OX40 agonist ivuxolimab in advanced cancers. On the study more broadly: An agonistic anti-OX40 (CD134) antibody, ivuxolimab, was used to treat the patients. Melanoma, hepatocellular carcinoma, head and neck or renal cell cancer occurred in dose-escalation patients.

Germline V gene lookup returns CDR1 LNHNV and CDR2 YYDKDF (reference sequence). The CDR3 extends over 13 amino acids. V lost 3 bases, J lost 6 bases, and 5 bases stayed unmatched. With baseline, cycle 4 day 1, and cycle 7 day 1 as timepoints, blood was sampled. The method was immunoSEQ multiplex PCR; TCRdb's version includes in-frame clones alone and lacks a portion of them. The data show approximately 100,000 clones, with more than 80% seen just once and roughly 5.4% held by the top ten. The sequence was obtained from an adult with an advanced solid tumor such as melanoma, head and neck, liver or kidney cancer. The chain uses TRBV15 and TRBJ2-7; 7 bases agree with TRBD1. Specimen: CD4+ or CD8+ T cells sorted from blood, collected in a trial of the OX40 agonist ivuxolimab. The CDR3 DNA reads as TGTGCCACCAGCAGTCCAGGGGGTGGCGAGCAGTACTTC. This encodes CATSSPGGGEQYF.